These T cell receptor beta chains were read from a single sample in a study of blood T cell repertoires in COVID-19. Measured with immunoSEQ multiplex PCR; TCRdb has only the in-frame clones, and not every one. The table shows around 170,000 clones, with under 85% occurring only once. Material for sequencing was peripheral blood. The receptor source for this set is a woman between 70 and 85 years old with COVID-19, enrolled during active disease. CDR3s include the opening cysteine and the closing phenylalanine or tryptophan. D genes are given only for firm matches. Size is stated for part of the rows, as once, few or many counts, or as a class when the clone is expanded.

v_gene	d_gene	abundance	j_gene	CDR3nt	CDR3aa
TRBV7-2	TRBD1	.	TRBJ2-1	TGTGCCAGCAGCCTACGAAGGACAGGTAGGCCCGCTGAGCAGTTCTTC	CASSLRRTGRPAEQFF
TRBV5-4	.	.	TRBJ2-5	TGTGCCAGCAGCTCAACAGGGGGACTAGCCTCAGGGACCCAGTACTTC	CASSSTGGLASGTQYF
TRBV28	TRBD1	.	TRBJ1-5	TGTGCCAGCAGTCCTAACAGGGGGCAACAGCCCCAGCATTTT	CASSPNRGQQPQHF
TRBV10-3	.	.	TRBJ2-1	TGTGCCATCAGTGAGACGGGAGTAAGCAATGAGCAGTTCTTC	CAISETGVSNEQFF
TRBV27	.	.	TRBJ1-1	TGTGCCAGCAGCCGGGAGAGAGGCGGTGAAGCTTTCTTT	CASSRERGGEAFF
TRBV19	.	.	TRBJ1-1	TGTGCCAGTAGTATCCCCGGGTATGGCACTGAAGCTTTCTTT	CASSIPGYGTEAFF
TRBV6-5	TRBD1	few	TRBJ2-7	TGTGCCAGCAGCTCGCCACGGGACAGAAAGTACGAGCAGTACTTC	CASSSPRDRKYEQYF
TRBV5-8	.	once	TRBJ2-6	TGTGCCAGCAGCCCCGGACAGTTCGGTTATTCTGGGGCCAACGTCCTGACTTTC	CASSPGQFGYSGANVLTF
TRBV2	.	.	TRBJ2-7	TGTGCCAGCAGGGCGGCCTCCTACGAGCAGTACTTC	CASRAASYEQYF
TRBV5-4	.	.	TRBJ2-5	TGTGCCAGCAGCGATAAAGGAGGGCGAGAGACCCAGTACTTC	CASSDKGGRETQYF
TRBV28	.	.	TRBJ1-1	TGTGCCAGCAGAATTCACTTACAGCCAGAAGCTTTCTTT	CASRIHLQPEAFF
TRBV25-1	.	few	TRBJ2-1	TGTGCCAGCAGTCCGCACCTCGGGACTCCAGACAATGAGCAGTTCTTC	CASSPHLGTPDNEQFF
TRBV10-1	.	.	TRBJ2-7	TGCGCCAGCAGTGTGGCACGGGGGTCCTACGAGCAGTACTTC	CASSVARGSYEQYF
TRBV10-1	TRBD1	.	TRBJ2-3	TGCGCCAGCAGCCCCCCTGGGACAGGGGCGGATACGCAGTATTTT	CASSPPGTGADTQYF
TRBV19	.	.	TRBJ2-1	TGTGCCAGTAGGGCCAGCTGGAGCTCCTACAATGAGCAGTTCTTC	CASRASWSSYNEQFF
TRBV28	.	.	TRBJ1-1	TGTGCCAGCAGTCCTCAGGGTTTTCGGACTGAAGCTTTCTTT	CASSPQGFRTEAFF
TRBV28	.	.	TRBJ2-1	TGTGCCAGCATCAGGGGCGGGAGCTCCTACAATGAGCAGTTCTTC	CASIRGGSSYNEQFF
TRBV6-2/TRBV6-3	.	few	TRBJ1-5	TGTGCCAGCAGTTATAGTTACAGCTATAGCAATCAGCCCCAGCATTTT	CASSYSYSYSNQPQHF
TRBV28	.	.	TRBJ1-5	TGTGCCAGCAGTTTAAAACGGGTATATAGCAATCAGCCCCAGCATTTT	CASSLKRVYSNQPQHF
TRBV5-1	TRBD2	.	TRBJ2-5	TGCGCCAGCAGCTTGGTGGCGGGGGGAGGGACCCAGTACTTC	CASSLVAGGGTQYF
TRBV7-2	.	.	TRBJ2-5	TGTGCCAGCAGCTTGAGCGGTCCGCTGGCCCAGTACTTC	CASSLSGPLAQYF
TRBV9	TRBD2	few	TRBJ2-2	TGTGCCAGCAGCCCCCGCGCTAGCGGGAAGAACACCGGGGAGCTGTTTTTT	CASSPRASGKNTGELFF
TRBV7-9	.	.	TRBJ1-1	TGTGCCAGCAGCTTAGGAGGGGGGGGGATCCCTGAAGCTTTCTTT	CASSLGGGGIPEAFF
TRBV2	.	.	TRBJ2-5	TGTGCCAGCAGTGAGAGCCCCGCTGAGCACTTC	CASSESPAEHF
TRBV6-6	.	once	TRBJ2-3	TGTGCCAGCAGTTACATTCAAAGCACAGATACGCAGTATTTT	CASSYIQSTDTQYF
TRBV15	.	once	TRBJ1-1	TGTGCCACCAGCAGAGATGGGGGGGCCTGGAACACTGAAGCTTTCTTT	CATSRDGGAWNTEAFF
TRBV24-1	.	.	TRBJ1-1	TGTGCCACCAGTGTCCCTTCACGGAGAAGGAATGAAGCTTTCTTT	CATSVPSRRRNEAFF
TRBV2	TRBD2	.	TRBJ2-1	TGTGCCAGCAAATTCGGGACTAGCGGTAATAATGAGCAGTTCTTC	CASKFGTSGNNEQFF
TRBV5-1	TRBD1	.	TRBJ2-5	TGCGCCAGCAGCTTTCAGGACAGGGCCAAGACCCAGTACTTC	CASSFQDRAKTQYF
TRBV7-3	.	.	TRBJ1-5	TGTGCCAGCAGCTTAGATCCAGGTCAGCCCCAGCATTTT	CASSLDPGQPQHF
TRBV20-1	TRBD1	.	TRBJ2-1	TGCAGTGCTAGTCCACAGGGGTGGGCTGAGCAGTTCTTC	CSASPQGWAEQFF
TRBV5-4	TRBD1	few	TRBJ2-5	TGTGCCAGCAGACAGGGGGCTGAAGAGACCCAGTACTTC	CASRQGAEETQYF
TRBV5-1	TRBD1	few	TRBJ1-2	TGCGCCAGCAGCTGGGGAGACAGGGAGAACTATGGCTACACCTTC	CASSWGDRENYGYTF
TRBV19	.	.	TRBJ2-6	TGTGCCAGTAGTATAGATCTACGGGAATTCGGGGCCAACGTCCTGACTTTC	CASSIDLREFGANVLTF
TRBV3-1/TRBV3-2	TRBD1	.	TRBJ2-2	TGTGCCAGCAGAACCAGGGGACAGGGATCCACGAACACCGGGGAGCTGTTTTTT	CASRTRGQGSTNTGELFF
TRBV28	TRBD2	.	TRBJ2-1	TGTGCCAGCAGCCCTAGCGGGGGCTCCTACAATGAGCAGTTCTTC	CASSPSGGSYNEQFF
TRBV5-1	TRBD1	.	TRBJ1-1	TGCGCCAGCAGCTTGGGACAGGGGGTGATAGCTTTCTTT	CASSLGQGVIAFF
TRBV5-1	.	.	TRBJ2-5	TGCGCCAGCACCCCGTCGAAGGGAGGTCAGGAGACCCAGTACTTC	CASTPSKGGQETQYF
TRBV19	.	.	TRBJ2-2	TGTGCCAGTAAAATGAGCAATACGAACACCGGGGAGCTGTTTTTT	CASKMSNTNTGELFF
TRBV9	TRBD1	.	TRBJ2-1	TGTGCCAGCAGCGTCCCCGGGACAGGGTCTTACAATGAGCAGTTCTTC	CASSVPGTGSYNEQFF
TRBV19	TRBD1	.	TRBJ1-2	TGTGCCAGTGGGACAGGGGACACTAATAACTATGGCTACACCTTC	CASGTGDTNNYGYTF
TRBV2	.	.	TRBJ2-4	TGTGCCAGCAGGGGCGGGACTTCAGTTTTAGCCAAAAACATTCAGTACTTC	CASRGGTSVLAKNIQYF
TRBV24-1	.	.	TRBJ2-4	TGTGCCACCAGTGATGACAGGGCCAAAAACATTCAGTACTTC	CATSDDRAKNIQYF
TRBV7-2	.	.	TRBJ2-4	TGTGCCAGCAGCTTATTGGGCGGGTCGGACATTCAGTACTTC	CASSLLGGSDIQYF
TRBV15	TRBD2	.	TRBJ2-7	TGTGCCACCAGCAGAGAACTAGCGGGGGGGAGGTCCTACGAGCAGTACTTC	CATSRELAGGRSYEQYF
TRBV11-2	.	.	TRBJ2-7	TGTGCCAGCAGCCCCGTGGGGGGAACGGGGGAGCAGTACTTC	CASSPVGGTGEQYF